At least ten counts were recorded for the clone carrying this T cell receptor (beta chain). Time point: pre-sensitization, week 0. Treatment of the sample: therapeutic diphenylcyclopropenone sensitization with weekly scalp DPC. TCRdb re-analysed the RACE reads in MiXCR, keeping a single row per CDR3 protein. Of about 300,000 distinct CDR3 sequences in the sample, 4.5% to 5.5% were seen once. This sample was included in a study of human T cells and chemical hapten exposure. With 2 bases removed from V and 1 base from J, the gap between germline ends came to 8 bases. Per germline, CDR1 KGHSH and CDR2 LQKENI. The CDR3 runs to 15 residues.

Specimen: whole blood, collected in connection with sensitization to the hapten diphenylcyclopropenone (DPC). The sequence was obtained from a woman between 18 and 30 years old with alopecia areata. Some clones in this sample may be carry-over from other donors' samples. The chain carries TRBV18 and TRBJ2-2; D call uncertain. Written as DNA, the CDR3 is TGTGCCAGCTCACCAAGGCAACAGAACACCGGGGAGCTGTTTTTT. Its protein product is CASSPRQQNTGELFF.